This T cell receptor beta chain stems from a study of a mutant IDH1 vaccine in newly diagnosed glioma. On the study more broadly: Vaccination followed radiotherapy alone by 4-6 weeks, or accompanied temozolomide cycles. The sex distribution of treated patients was 62.5% male and about 38% female, with a mean age of around 40 years. Beforehand, treatment had been radiotherapy, temozolomide, or both; the majority received both.

Trimming pared 0 bases from V and 0 bases from J, leaving 11 bases between. The germline CDR1 and CDR2 sequences are SEHNR and FQNEAQ (reference sequence). The CDR3 is made up of 16 amino acids. Time point indicated: week 23, last vaccination. Each vaccine dose was 300 ug of mutant IDH1 20-mer peptide, with topical imiquimod. The repertoire was sequenced with immunoSEQ multiplex PCR; TCRdb's copy has only in-frame clones and lacks some. Among 41,000 or so clones listed, 78% were seen once. Of note for this clone: The antigen remains unidentified.

The source was PBMCs, collected from a glioma patient whose treatment included an IDH1 peptide vaccine. The V and J genes are TRBV7-9 and TRBJ1-2, with a weak D call TRBD1 (6 bases). The sequence was obtained from a woman aged 40 to 55 with glioma. Some clones in this sample may be carry-over from other donors' samples. In DNA, the CDR3 is TGTGCCAGCAGCTTAGCTGGGGGGGCAACTAACTATGGCTACACCTTC. It specifies CASSLAGGATNYGYTF. The variable domain in full, completed from reference TRBV7-9 and TRBJ1-2, reads DTGVSQNPRHKITKRGQNVTFRCDPISEHNRLYWYRQTLGQGPEFLTYFQNEAQLEKSRLLSDRFSAERPKGSFSTLEIQRTEQGDSAMYLCASSLAGGATNYGYTFGSGTRLTVV.